The 12 T cell receptor beta chains below come from one sample, sequenced in a study of technical replicates of blood from several donors (dated by TCRdb to between 2016 and 2019). Receptor libraries were prepared by the immunoSEQ multiplex PCR assay. TCRdb's version of the immuneACCESS table is confined to in-frame rearrangements and falls short of the full clone set. An unresolved V gene accounts for under half of the shortfall where checked; the remainder is of unknown origin. This sample has approximately 50,000 clones in its table, and approximately 94% of those were observed once. The ten largest make up about 0.22% of the sample. Source material: T cells isolated from PBMCs. These receptors all come from a human donor in good health.

V usage is TRBV5-1 and J usage is TRBJ1-5, with D possibly being TRBD1 (5 bases). V was shortened by 0 bases and J by 0 bases, with 25 bases between the two germline ends. CDR1 is SGHRS and CDR2 is YFSETQ in the germline V gene. The CDR3 consists of 21 residues. The DNA of the CDR3 is TGCGCCAGCAGCTTGGAGCCCCGGGCCTTGGTAGGGCAGGGTAGCAATCAGCCCCAGCATTTT. It codes for CASSLEPRALVGQGSNQPQHF.

The J gene is TRBJ2-1, the V gene TRBV5-4; 7 bases are a match to TRBD2. The CDR3 spans 15 residues. Germline CDR1 is SGHNT and CDR2 is YYREEE (reference sequence). V gave up 6 bases and J gave up 8 bases; unmatched junction bases: 14. The CDR3 protein is CASTIRERDLDEQFF. The CDR3 nucleotides read TGTGCCAGCACCATCAGGGAGCGGGATCTGGATGAGCAGTTCTTC.

This chain connects TRBV29-1 to TRBJ2-2; TRBD1 aligns across 9 bases. The CDR3 spans 14 residues. Per the germline V gene, CDR1 is SQVTM and CDR2 is ANQGSEA. The ends lost 6 bases at V and 7 bases at J; junction bases unmatched: 9. CDR3 residues: CSVPRDRAGGELFF. The CDR3 nucleotides are TGCAGCGTGCCCCGGGACAGGGCAGGCGGGGAGCTGTTTTTT.

The chain has TRBV11-1 and TRBJ2-2; maybe TRBD2 (6 bases). CDR1 and CDR2 from the germline V gene are SGHAT and FQDESV (reference sequence). Trimming took 1 base from V and 3 from J, leaving 15 bases between them. The CDR3 spans 17 residues. CDR3 in DNA: TGTGCCAGCAGCTTAGGTTTCGGGAGCTTCGACACCGGGGAGCTGTTTTTT. This gives the protein CASSLGFGSFDTGELFF. Full variable domain (rest looked up from reference TRBV11-1 and TRBJ2-2): EAEVAQSPRYKITEKSQAVAFWCDPISGHATLYWYRQILGQGPELLVQFQDESVVDDSQLPKDRFSAERLKGVDSTLKIQPAELGDSAMYLCASSLGFGSFDTGELFFGEGSRLTVL.

The chain couples TRBV13 to TRBJ1-2, with D uncertain. Trimming took off 2 bases at V and 1 base at J, with 11 bases between the two ends. The CDR3 extends over 15 amino acids. Germline V gene sequence: CDR1 PRHDT, CDR2 FYEKMQ (reference sequence). The CDR3 region is CASSLIRGGNYGYTF. The CDR3 nucleotides read TGTGCCAGCAGCTTAATCCGGGGAGGTAACTATGGCTACACCTTC.

The V call is TRBV10-1, the J call TRBJ2-7, with 13 bases aligning to TRBD2. CDR3 length: 19 residues. Per germline, CDR1 WNHNN and CDR2 SYGVQD (reference sequence). V lost 4 bases, J lost 1 base, and 13 bases stayed unmatched. CDR3 nucleotide sequence: TGCGCCAGCAGTGGAACAGGACTAGCGGGAGCGTCCAATTCCTACGAGCAGTACTTC. It is translated as CASSGTGLAGASNSYEQYF.

The chain links TRBV29-1 to TRBJ2-3, with 9 bases matching TRBD2. J was trimmed by 2 bases and V by 7 bases; bases with no gene match: 19. Germline assignment: CDR1 SQVTM and CDR2 ANQGSEA. The CDR3 is 18 residues long. CDR3 in amino acids: CSALRLAGHTGNTDTQYF. CDR3 sequence (DNA): TGCAGCGCCCTAAGGCTAGCGGGGCATACGGGAAACACAGATACGCAGTATTTT.

This chain uses TRBV28 with TRBJ1-4; tentatively, D is TRBD1 (5 bases). The germline CDR1 and CDR2 sequences are MDHEN and SYDVKM. The V and J ends lost 3 bases and 5 bases respectively, with 16 bases between them. The CDR3 is made up of 16 amino acids. The CDR3 DNA reads as TGTGCCAGCAGTTTGGCGCAGGGAGGATGGAATGAAAAACTGTTTTTT. It yields the protein CASSLAQGGWNEKLFF.

The gene calls are TRBV11-3 and TRBJ2-2; D is unclear. The V gene lost 2 bases and the J gene lost 10 bases, with 5 bases spanning the gap. Germline CDR1 SGHNT, CDR2 YENEEA. This CDR3 has 11 residues. CDR3 nucleotides: TGTGCCAGCAGCTTATTAGCGGAGCTGTTTTTT. Translated: CASSLLAELFF.

Note on this clone: Additional DNA sequences in this sample encode the identical CDR3. The chain links TRBV6-5 to TRBJ1-1, with D hard to call. V was pared by 2 bases and J by 1 base, with 5 bases between. CDR3 size: 13 residues. CDR1 is MNHEY, CDR2 SVGAGI, per germline. CDR3 region: CASSYPGNTEAFF. Here the CDR3 DNA reads TGTGCCAGCAGTTACCCAGGGAACACTGAAGCTTTCTTT.

The chain uses TRBV6-5 and TRBJ2-6; possibly TRBD2 for D (5 bases). Trimming took off 6 bases at V and 3 bases at J, with 12 bases between the two ends. The CDR3 totals 15 residues. Germline V CDR1 and CDR2: MNHEY, SVGAGI. CDR3 in DNA: TGTGCCAGCAGGTCCCCGGGGAGTGGGGCCAACGTCCTGACTTTC. Translation gives CASRSPGSGANVLTF.

This chain uses TRBV5-1 with TRBJ2-1; 13 nucleotides line up with TRBD2. V shed 1 base and J 0 bases; nucleotides not matched to a gene: 4. CDR1 SGHRS and CDR2 YFSETQ come from the germline V gene. The CDR3 length is 18 residues. The CDR3 DNA follows: TGCGCCAGCAGCTTGTGGACTAGCGGGGGAAGCTCCTACAATGAGCAGTTCTTC. It specifies CASSLWTSGGSSYNEQFF.